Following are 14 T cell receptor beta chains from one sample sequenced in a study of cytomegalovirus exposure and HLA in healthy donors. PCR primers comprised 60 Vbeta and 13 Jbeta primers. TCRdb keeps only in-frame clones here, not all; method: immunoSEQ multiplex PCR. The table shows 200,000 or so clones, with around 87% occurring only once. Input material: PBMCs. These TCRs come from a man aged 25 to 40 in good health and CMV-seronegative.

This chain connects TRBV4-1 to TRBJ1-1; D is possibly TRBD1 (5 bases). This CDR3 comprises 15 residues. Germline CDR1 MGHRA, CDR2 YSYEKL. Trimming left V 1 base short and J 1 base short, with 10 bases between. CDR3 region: CASSQGQGRNTEAFF. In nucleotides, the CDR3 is TGCGCCAGCAGCCAAGGGCAGGGCCGGAACACTGAAGCTTTCTTT.

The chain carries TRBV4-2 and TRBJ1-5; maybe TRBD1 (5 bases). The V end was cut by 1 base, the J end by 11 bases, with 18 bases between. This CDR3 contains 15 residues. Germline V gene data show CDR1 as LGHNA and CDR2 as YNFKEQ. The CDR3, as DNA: TGTGCCAGCAGCCAAGGAGCGGAGGCAGGGAGGTCCCAGCATTTT. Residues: CASSQGAEAGRSQHF.

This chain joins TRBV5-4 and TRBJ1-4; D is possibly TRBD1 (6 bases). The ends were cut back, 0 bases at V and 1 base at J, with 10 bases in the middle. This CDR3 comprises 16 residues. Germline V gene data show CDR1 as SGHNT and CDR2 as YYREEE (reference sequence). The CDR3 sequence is CASSLGRGRTNEKLFF. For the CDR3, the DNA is TGTGCCAGCAGCTTGGGAAGGGGGAGAACTAATGAAAAACTGTTTTTT.

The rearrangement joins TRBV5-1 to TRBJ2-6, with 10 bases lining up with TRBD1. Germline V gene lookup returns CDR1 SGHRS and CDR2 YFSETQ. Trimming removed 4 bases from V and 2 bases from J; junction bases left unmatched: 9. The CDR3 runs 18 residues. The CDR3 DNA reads TGCGCCAGCAGCCTCGAGGGACAGGGGTTTCCTGGGGCCAACGTCCTGACTTTC. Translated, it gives CASSLEGQGFPGANVLTF.

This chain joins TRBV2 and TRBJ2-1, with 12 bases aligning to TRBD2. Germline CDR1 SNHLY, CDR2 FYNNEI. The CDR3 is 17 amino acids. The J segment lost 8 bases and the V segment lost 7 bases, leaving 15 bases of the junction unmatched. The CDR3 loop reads CASMSLAGGPRGDEQFF. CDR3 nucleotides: TGTGCCAGCATGTCCCTAGCGGGAGGGCCGAGAGGCGATGAGCAGTTCTTC.

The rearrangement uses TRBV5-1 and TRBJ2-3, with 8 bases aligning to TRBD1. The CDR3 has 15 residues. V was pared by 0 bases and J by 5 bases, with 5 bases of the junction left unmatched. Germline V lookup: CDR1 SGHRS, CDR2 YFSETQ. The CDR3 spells CASSLDRGSKDTQYF. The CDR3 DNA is TGCGCCAGCAGCTTGGACAGGGGGTCGAAAGATACGCAGTATTTT.

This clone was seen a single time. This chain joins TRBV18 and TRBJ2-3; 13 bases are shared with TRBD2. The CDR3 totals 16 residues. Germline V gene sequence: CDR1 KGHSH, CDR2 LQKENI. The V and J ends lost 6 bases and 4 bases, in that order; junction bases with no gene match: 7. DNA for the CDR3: TGTGCCAGCTCCCCGAAAACTAGCGGGGGGGCAGATACGCAGTATTTT. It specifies CASSPKTSGGADTQYF. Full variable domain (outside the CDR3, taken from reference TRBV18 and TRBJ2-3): NAGVMQNPRHLVRRRGQEARLRCSPMKGHSHVYWYRQLPEEGLKFMVYLQKENIIDESGMPKERFSAEFPKEGPSILRIQQVVRGDSAAYFCASSPKTSGGADTQYFGPGTRLTVL.

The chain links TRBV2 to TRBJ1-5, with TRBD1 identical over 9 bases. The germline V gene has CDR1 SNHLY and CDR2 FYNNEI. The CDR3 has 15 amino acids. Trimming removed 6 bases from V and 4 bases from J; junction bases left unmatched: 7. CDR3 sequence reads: CASREQGASNQPQHF. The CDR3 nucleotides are TGTGCCAGCAGAGAACAGGGGGCCTCGAATCAGCCCCAGCATTTT. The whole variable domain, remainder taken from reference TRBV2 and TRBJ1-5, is EPEVTQTPSHQVTQMGQEVILRCVPISNHLYFYWYRQILGQKVEFLVSFYNNEISEKSEIFDDQFSVERPDGSNFTLKIRSTKLEDSAMYFCASREQGASNQPQHFGDGTRLSIL.

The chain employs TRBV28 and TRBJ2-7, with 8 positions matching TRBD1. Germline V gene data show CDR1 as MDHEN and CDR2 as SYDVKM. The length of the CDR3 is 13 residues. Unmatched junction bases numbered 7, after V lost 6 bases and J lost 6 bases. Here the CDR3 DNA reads TGTGCCAGCAGCTCGCAGGGGGCCTTCGAGCAGTACTTC. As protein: CASSSQGAFEQYF.

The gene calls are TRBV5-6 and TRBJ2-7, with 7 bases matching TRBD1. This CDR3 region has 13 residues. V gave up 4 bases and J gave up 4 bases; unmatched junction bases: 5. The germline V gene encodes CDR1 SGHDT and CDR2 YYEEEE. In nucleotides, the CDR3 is TGTGCCAGCAGCCCCCAGGGGGTGTACGAGCAGTACTTC. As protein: CASSPQGVYEQYF.

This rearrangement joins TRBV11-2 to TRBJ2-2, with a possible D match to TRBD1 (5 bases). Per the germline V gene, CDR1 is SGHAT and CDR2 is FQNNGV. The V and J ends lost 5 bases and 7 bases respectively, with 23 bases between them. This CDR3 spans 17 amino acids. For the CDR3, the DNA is TGTGCCAGCAGCGTGGGCAGTATAGCAGGGAATGGCGGGGAGCTGTTTTTT. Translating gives CASSVGSIAGNGGELFF.

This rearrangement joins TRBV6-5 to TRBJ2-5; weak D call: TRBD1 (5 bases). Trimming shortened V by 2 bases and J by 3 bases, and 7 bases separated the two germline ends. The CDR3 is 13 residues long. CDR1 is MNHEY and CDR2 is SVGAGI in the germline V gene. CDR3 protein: CASSYRGKETQYF. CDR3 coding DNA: TGTGCCAGCAGTTACAGGGGAAAAGAGACCCAGTACTTC.

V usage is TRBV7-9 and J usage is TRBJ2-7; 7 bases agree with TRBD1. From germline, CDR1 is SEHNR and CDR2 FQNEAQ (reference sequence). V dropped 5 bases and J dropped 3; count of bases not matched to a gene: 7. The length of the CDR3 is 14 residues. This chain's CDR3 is CASSPRQGIYEQYF. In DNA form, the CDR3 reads TGTGCCAGCAGCCCTCGACAGGGTATCTACGAGCAGTACTTC.

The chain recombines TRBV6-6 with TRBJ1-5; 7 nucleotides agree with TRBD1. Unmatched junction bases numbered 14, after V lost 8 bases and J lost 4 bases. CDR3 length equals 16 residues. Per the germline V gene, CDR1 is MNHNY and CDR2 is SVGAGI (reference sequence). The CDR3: CASEPGYRGRNQPQHF. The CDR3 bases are TGTGCCAGCGAACCTGGCTACAGGGGTCGAAATCAGCCCCAGCATTTT.